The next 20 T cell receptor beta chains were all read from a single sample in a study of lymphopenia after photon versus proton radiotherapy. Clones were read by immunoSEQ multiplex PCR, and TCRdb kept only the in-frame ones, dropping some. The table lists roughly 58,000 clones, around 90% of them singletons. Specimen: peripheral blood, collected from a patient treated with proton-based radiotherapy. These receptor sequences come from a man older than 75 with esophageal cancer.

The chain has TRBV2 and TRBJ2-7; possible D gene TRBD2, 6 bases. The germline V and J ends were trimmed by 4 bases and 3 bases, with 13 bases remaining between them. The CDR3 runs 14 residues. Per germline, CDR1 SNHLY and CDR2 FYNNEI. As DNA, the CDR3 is TGTGCCAGCAGTGTCTCGACGGGGGACTACGAGCAGTACTTC. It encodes CASSVSTGDYEQYF.

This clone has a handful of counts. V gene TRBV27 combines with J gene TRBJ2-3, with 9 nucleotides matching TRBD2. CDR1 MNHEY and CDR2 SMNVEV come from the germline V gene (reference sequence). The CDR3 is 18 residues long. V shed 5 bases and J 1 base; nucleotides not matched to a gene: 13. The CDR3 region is CASSPGRTSEGGTDTQYF. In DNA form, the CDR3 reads TGTGCCAGCAGTCCAGGAAGGACTAGCGAGGGAGGCACAGATACGCAGTATTTT.

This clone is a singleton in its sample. The CDR3 DNA is TGCAGCGTTTGGGGGGGTCAGCTGAACACTGAAGCTTTCTTT. Its translation: CSVWGGQLNTEAFF. The rearrangement uses TRBV29-1 and TRBJ1-1; weak D call: TRBD1 (5 bases). V was cut by 5 bases and J by 0 bases, with 13 bases left in between. Germline V gene data show CDR1 as SQVTM and CDR2 as ANQGSEA. There are 14 residues in the CDR3. The variable domain in full, completed from reference TRBV29-1 and TRBJ1-1, reads SAVISQKPSRDICQRGTSLTIQCQVDSQVTMMFWYRQQPGQSLTLIATANQGSEATYESGFVIDKFPISRPNLTFSTLTVSNMSPEDSSIYLCSVWGGQLNTEAFFGQGTRLTVV.

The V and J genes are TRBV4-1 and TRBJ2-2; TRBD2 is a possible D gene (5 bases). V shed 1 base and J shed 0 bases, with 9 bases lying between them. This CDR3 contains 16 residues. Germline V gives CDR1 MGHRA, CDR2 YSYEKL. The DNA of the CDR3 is TGCGCCAGCAGCCAAGGGCTAGCTGCGAACACCGGGGAGCTGTTTTTT. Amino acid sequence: CASSQGLAANTGELFF.

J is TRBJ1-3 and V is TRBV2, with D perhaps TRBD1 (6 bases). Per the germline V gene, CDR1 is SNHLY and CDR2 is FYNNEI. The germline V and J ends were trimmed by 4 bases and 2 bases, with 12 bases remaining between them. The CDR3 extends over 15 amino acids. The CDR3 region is CASSVVRTAGNTIYF. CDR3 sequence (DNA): TGTGCCAGCAGTGTGGTTAGGACAGCTGGAAACACCATATATTTT.

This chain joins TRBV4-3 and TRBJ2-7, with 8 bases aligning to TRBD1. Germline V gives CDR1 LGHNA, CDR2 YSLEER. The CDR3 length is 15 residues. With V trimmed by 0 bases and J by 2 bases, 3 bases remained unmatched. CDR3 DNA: TGCGCCAGCAGCCAAGAGGACAGGGTGGCCTACGAGCAGTACTTC. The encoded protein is CASSQEDRVAYEQYF.

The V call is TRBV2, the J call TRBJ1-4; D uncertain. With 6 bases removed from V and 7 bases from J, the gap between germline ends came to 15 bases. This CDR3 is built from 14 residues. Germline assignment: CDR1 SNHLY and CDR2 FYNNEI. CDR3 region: CASSAPSGVEKLFF. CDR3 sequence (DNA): TGTGCCAGCAGCGCGCCCTCCGGGGTTGAAAAACTGTTTTTT. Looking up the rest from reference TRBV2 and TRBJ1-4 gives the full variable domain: EPEVTQTPSHQVTQMGQEVILRCVPISNHLYFYWYRQILGQKVEFLVSFYNNEISEKSEIFDDQFSVERPDGSNFTLKIRSTKLEDSAMYFCASSAPSGVEKLFFGSGTQLSVL.

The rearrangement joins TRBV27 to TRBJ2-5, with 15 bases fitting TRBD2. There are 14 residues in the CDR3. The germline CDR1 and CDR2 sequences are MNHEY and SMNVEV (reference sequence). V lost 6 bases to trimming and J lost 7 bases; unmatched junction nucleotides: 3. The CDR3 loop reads CASSRGLAGGTQYF. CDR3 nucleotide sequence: TGTGCCAGCAGCAGGGGACTAGCGGGAGGGACCCAGTACTTC.

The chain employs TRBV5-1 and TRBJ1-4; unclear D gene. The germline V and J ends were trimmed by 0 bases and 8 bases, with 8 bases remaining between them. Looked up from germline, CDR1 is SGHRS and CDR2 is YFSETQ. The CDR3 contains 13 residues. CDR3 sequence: CASSLGSSEKLFF. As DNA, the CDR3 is TGCGCCAGCAGCTTGGGGTCGAGCGAAAAACTGTTTTTT.

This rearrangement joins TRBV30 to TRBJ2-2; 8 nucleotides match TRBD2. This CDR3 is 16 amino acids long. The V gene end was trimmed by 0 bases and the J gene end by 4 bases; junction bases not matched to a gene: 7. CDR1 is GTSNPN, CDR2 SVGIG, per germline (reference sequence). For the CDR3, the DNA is TGTGCCTGGAGTGTCGCTAGCGGGTCAATCACCGGGGAGCTGTTTTTT. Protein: CAWSVASGSITGELFF.

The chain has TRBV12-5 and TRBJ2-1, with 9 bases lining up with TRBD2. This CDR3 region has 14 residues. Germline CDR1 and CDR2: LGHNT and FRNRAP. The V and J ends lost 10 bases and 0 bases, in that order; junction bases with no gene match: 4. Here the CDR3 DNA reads TGTGCTACCAGTAGCGGGAGCTCCTACAATGAGCAGTTCTTC. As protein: CATSSGSSYNEQFF.

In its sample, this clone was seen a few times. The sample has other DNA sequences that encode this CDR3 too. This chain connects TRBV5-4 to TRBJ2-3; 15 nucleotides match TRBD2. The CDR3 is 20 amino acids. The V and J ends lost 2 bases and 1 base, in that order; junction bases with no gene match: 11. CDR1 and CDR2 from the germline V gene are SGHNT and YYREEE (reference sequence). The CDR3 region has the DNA TGTGCCAGCAGCTTAAGTGGGGGACTAGCGGGAGGTGGAGGCACAGATACGCAGTATTTT. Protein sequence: CASSLSGGLAGGGGTDTQYF.

The CDR3 coding sequence is TGTGCCAGCAGCTTATCCGGGGCTAACACTGAAGCTTTCTTT. As protein: CASSLSGANTEAFF. This sequence joins TRBV11-2 and TRBJ1-1; tentative D call: TRBD1 (5 bases). Germline loops: CDR1 SGHAT, CDR2 FQNNGV. The V end lost 2 bases, the J end lost 2 bases, and 9 bases lay between the germline ends. CDR3 length equals 14 residues.

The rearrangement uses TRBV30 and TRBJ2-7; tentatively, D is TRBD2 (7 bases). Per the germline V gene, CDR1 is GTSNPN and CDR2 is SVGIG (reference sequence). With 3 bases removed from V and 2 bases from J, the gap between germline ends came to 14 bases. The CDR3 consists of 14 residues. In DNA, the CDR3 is TGTGCCTGGAGCCCAAGGGGGGGTACCTACGAGCAGTACTTC. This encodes CAWSPRGGTYEQYF. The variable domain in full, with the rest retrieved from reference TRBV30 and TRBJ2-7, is SQTIHQWPATLVQPVGSPLSLECTVEGTSNPNLYWYRQAAGRGLQLLFYSVGIGQISSEVPQNLSASRPQDRQFILSSKKLLLSDSGFYLCAWSPRGGTYEQYFGPGTRLTVT.

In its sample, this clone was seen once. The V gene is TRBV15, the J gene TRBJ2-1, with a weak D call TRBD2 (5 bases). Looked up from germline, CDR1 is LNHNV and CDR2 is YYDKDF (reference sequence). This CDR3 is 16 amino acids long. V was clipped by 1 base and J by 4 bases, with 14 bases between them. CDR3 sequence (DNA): TGTGCCACCAGCAGAGGGAGGATGTTCGGTTACAATGAGCAGTTCTTC. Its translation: CATSRGRMFGYNEQFF.

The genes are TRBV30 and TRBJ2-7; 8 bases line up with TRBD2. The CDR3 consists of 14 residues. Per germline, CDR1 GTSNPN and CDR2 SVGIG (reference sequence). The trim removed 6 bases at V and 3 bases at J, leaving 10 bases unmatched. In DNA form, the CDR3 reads TGTGCCTGCCATCCGGGGGGGCTTCTCTACGAGCAGTACTTC. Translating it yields CACHPGGLLYEQYF.

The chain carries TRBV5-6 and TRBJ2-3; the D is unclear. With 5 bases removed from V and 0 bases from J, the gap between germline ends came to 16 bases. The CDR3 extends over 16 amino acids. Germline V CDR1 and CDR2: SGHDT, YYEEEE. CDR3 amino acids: CASSFFVAVSTDTQYF. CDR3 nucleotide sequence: TGTGCCAGCAGTTTCTTTGTAGCAGTTAGCACAGATACGCAGTATTTT.

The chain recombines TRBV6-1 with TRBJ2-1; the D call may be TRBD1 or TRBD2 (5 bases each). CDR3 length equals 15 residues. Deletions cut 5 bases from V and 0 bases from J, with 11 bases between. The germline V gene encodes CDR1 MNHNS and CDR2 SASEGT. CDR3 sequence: CASSRDPSSYNEQFF. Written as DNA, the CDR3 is TGTGCCAGCAGTAGGGACCCGAGCTCCTACAATGAGCAGTTCTTC.

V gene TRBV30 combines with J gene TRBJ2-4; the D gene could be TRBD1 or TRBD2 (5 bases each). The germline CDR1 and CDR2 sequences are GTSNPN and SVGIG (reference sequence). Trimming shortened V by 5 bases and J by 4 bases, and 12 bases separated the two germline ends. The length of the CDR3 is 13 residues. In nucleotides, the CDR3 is TGTGCCTGGCGGTGGGGGAATAAAAACATTCAGTACTTC. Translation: CAWRWGNKNIQYF.

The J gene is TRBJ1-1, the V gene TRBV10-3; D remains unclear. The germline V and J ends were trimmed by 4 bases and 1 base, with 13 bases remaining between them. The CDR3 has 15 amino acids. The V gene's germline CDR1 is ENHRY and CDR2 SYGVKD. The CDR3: CAISGSAGRNTEAFF. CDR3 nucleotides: TGTGCCATCAGTGGGTCAGCGGGCCGGAACACTGAAGCTTTCTTT.